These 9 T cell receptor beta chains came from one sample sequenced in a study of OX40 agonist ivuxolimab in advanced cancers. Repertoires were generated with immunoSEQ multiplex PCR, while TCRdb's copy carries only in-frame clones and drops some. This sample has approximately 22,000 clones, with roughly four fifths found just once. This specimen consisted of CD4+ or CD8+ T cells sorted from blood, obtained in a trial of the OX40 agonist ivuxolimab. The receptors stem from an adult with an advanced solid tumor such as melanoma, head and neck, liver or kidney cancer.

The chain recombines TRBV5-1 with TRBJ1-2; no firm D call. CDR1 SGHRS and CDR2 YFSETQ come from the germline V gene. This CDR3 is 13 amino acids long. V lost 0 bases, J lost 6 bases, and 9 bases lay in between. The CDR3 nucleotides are TGCGCCAGCAGCTTGGGGGGTACTGATGGCTACACCTTC. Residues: CASSLGGTDGYTF.

CDR3 residues: CASSPGGGAGELFF. In DNA form, the CDR3 reads TGCGCCAGCAGCCCCGGAGGGGGTGCCGGGGAGCTGTTTTTT. The chain couples TRBV5-1 to TRBJ2-2; D might be TRBD1 or TRBD2, each matching 6 bases. The CDR3 runs 14 residues. Germline V gives CDR1 SGHRS, CDR2 YFSETQ. Trimming stripped 4 bases from V and 6 bases from J, with 13 bases between.

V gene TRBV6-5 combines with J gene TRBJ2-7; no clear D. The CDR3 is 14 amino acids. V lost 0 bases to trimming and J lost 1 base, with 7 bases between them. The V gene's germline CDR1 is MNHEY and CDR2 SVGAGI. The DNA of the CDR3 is TGTGCCAGCAGTTACTCGGCGGAATCCTACGAGCAGTACTTC. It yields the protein CASSYSAESYEQYF.

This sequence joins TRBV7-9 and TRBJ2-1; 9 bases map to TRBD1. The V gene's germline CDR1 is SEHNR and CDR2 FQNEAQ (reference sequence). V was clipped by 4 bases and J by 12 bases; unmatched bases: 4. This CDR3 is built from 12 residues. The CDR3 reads CASSWDRDGQFF. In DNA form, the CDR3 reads TGTGCCAGCAGCTGGGACAGGGACGGGCAGTTCTTC.

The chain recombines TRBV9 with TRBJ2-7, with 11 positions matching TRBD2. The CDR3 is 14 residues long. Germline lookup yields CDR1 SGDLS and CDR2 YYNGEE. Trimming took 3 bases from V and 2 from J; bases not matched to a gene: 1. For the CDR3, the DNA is TGTGCCAGCAGCGCGGGACTAGCGGCCTACGAGCAGTACTTC. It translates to CASSAGLAAYEQYF.

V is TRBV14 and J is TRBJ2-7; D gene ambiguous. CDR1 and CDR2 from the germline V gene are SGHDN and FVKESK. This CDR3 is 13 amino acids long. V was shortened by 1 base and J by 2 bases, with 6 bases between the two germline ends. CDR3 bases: TGTGCCAGCAGCCAAGGACCGGCCTACGAGCAGTACTTC. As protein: CASSQGPAYEQYF. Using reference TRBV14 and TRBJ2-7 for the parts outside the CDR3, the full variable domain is EAGVTQFPSHSVIEKGQTVTLRCDPISGHDNLYWYRRVMGKEIKFLLHFVKESKQDESGMPNNRFLAERTGGTYSTLKVQPAELEDSGVYFCASSQGPAYEQYFGPGTRLTVT.

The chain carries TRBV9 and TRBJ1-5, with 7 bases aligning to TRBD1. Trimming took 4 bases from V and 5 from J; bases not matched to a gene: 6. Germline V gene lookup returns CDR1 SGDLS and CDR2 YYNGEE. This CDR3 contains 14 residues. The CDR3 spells CASSTRDSHQPQHF. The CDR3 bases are TGTGCCAGCAGCACCCGGGACAGCCATCAGCCCCAGCATTTT.

CDR3 residues: CASSEWAGGDEKLFF. As DNA, the CDR3 is TGTGCCAGCAGTGAATGGGCAGGGGGCGATGAAAAACTGTTTTTT. This sequence joins TRBV2 and TRBJ1-4, with TRBD1 matching over 8 bases. Germline loops: CDR1 SNHLY, CDR2 FYNNEI. The CDR3 has 15 residues. After removal of 2 bases from V and 6 bases from J, the junction contained 5 bases not matched to a gene.

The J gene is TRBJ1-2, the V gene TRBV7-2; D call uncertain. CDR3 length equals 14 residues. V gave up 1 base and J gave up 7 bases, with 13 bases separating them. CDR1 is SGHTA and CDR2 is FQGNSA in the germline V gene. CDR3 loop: CASSLDGRPLGYTF. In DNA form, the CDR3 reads TGTGCCAGCAGCTTAGACGGAAGGCCCCTTGGCTACACCTTC.